This T cell receptor beta chain stems from a study of OX40 agonist ivuxolimab in advanced cancers. Overall study: Those treated in dose escalation had hepatocellular carcinoma, melanoma, renal cell cancer or head and neck cancer. Study-wide results and caveats: The work left the antigen specificity of expanded peripheral T cells undetermined.

V was trimmed by 6 bases and J by 6 bases, leaving 14 bases between them. This CDR3 contains 13 residues. Germline lookup yields CDR1 LNHDA and CDR2 SQIVND (reference sequence). Repertoires were generated with immunoSEQ multiplex PCR, while TCRdb's copy carries only in-frame clones and drops some. The sample holds tens of thousands of clones, around four fifths seen once. This clone was recorded once. Its antigen is as yet unknown. V usage is TRBV19 and J usage is TRBJ1-2, with a possible D match to TRBD1 (5 bases). The source is an adult with an advanced solid tumor such as melanoma, head and neck, liver or kidney cancer. The source material was CD4+ or CD8+ T cells sorted from blood, sampled in a trial of the OX40 agonist ivuxolimab. In DNA, the CDR3 is TGTGCCAGTAGCCCGTTGGGGGGGGATGGCTACACCTTC. This gives the protein CASSPLGGDGYTF. The full variable domain, in which reference TRBV19 and TRBJ1-2 provide the parts outside the CDR3, is DGGITQSPKYLFRKEGQNVTLSCEQNLNHDAMYWYRQDPGQGLRLIYYSQIVNDFQKGDIAEGYSVSREKKESFPLTVTSAQKNPTAFYLCASSPLGGDGYTFGSGTRLTVV.